The 30 T cell receptor beta chains below were found in one sample sequenced in a study of early T cells in non-severe SARS-CoV-2 infection. TCRdb ran MiXCR on the 5' RACE reads and lists one entry per CDR3 protein. Found here are approximately 100,000 distinct CDR3 sequences, 9.5% to 11% of them singletons; the top ten hold about 5%. Sequencing was done on a sample of whole blood. All receptors derive from an adult who was a healthcare worker with PCR-confirmed SARS-CoV-2 infection or an uninfected control (not recorded which).

With regard to this clonotype: This clone may be a read error of a much larger clone one base away. The V and J genes are TRBV28 and TRBJ1-6; D is possibly TRBD1 (5 bases). Trimming pared 6 bases from V and 13 bases from J, leaving 16 bases between. The CDR3 loop spans 13 amino acids. Germline-derived CDR1 and CDR2 are MDHEN and SYDVKM. This CDR3 reads CASRMTVESPLHF. The DNA for the CDR3 is TGTGCCAGCAGGATGACAGTCGAATCCCCCCTCCACTTT.

This clonotype was picked up a small number of times. The chain links TRBV7-3 to TRBJ2-3; D is possibly TRBD1 (7 bases). CDR3 length: 16 residues. Germline values: CDR1 SGHTA, CDR2 FQGTGA. Trimming took 2 bases from V and 1 from J, leaving 13 bases between them. CDR3 coding DNA: TGTGCCAGCAGCTTAGGAGGGGGCGAGGGCACAGATACGCAGTATTTT. This codes for CASSLGGGEGTDTQYF.

The rearrangement links TRBV7-9 to TRBJ2-1; D is possibly TRBD1 or TRBD2 (5 bases each). V gave up 2 bases and J gave up 4 bases, with 18 bases separating them. Germline V gives CDR1 SEHNR, CDR2 FQNEAQ (reference sequence). The CDR3 is 17 amino acids. CDR3 amino acids: CASSLPPLGDAYNEQFF. CDR3 bases: TGTGCCAGCAGCTTACCCCCTTTGGGGGATGCGTACAATGAGCAGTTCTTC.

In its sample, this clonotype was seen many times. V gene TRBV29-1 combines with J gene TRBJ2-1, with TRBD2 matching 7 bases. V lost 4 bases and J lost 0; bases outside the gene matches: 9. Germline assignment: CDR1 SQVTM and CDR2 ANQGSEA. This CDR3 is built from 16 residues. DNA of the CDR3: TGCAGCGTTGCGGGAGGCTCGATTAGCTCCTACAATGAGCAGTTCTTC. It encodes CSVAGGSISSYNEQFF.

This clonotype was seen many times. The V call is TRBV27, the J call TRBJ1-2, with 10 bases that match TRBD1. The V gene end was trimmed by 2 bases and the J gene end by 6 bases; junction bases not matched to a gene: 0. The germline V gene encodes CDR1 MNHEY and CDR2 SMNVEV (reference sequence). CDR3 length: 13 residues. The CDR3 nucleotides are TGTGCCAGCAGTTTAGGGACAGGGGATGGCTACACCTTC. This translates into CASSLGTGDGYTF.

This clonotype was counted a few times. The genes are TRBV5-4 and TRBJ2-7, with 8 bases lining up with TRBD2. This CDR3 is 14 amino acids long. J lost 4 bases, V lost 4 bases, and 7 bases had no gene match. Germline V gives CDR1 SGHNT, CDR2 YYREEE (reference sequence). This chain's CDR3 is CASSRGTREYEQYF. The CDR3 nucleotides read TGTGCCAGCAGCCGTGGGACTAGAGAATACGAGCAGTACTTC.

This clonotype appeared many times. Relative to the germline gene, one junction end is altered; a read error may explain this. The chain links TRBV27 to TRBJ2-7; D might be TRBD1 or TRBD2, each matching 5 bases. This CDR3 comprises 10 residues. CDR1 and CDR2 from the germline V gene are MNHEY and SMNVEV (reference sequence). The CDR3 reads CASSSRDLSF. The CDR3 region has the DNA TGTGCCAGCAGTTCCCGGGACCTCTCCTTC.

This clonotype was recorded a few times. Here the CDR3 reads CASSQARSGYTF. CDR3 in DNA: TGTGCCAGCAGCCAAGCAAGATCTGGCTACACCTTC. The chain combines TRBV3-1 with TRBJ1-2; D call uncertain. The CDR3 has 12 amino acids. CDR1 is LGHDT and CDR2 is YNNKEL in the germline V gene (reference sequence). V dropped 1 base and J dropped 7 bases, with 7 bases sitting between them.

This clonotype was observed many times. The CDR3 DNA reads TGTGCCAGCAGCTTAGAAGGGGGGCTGCGGGGCACTGAAGCTTTCTTT. It is translated as CASSLEGGLRGTEAFF. J is TRBJ1-1 and V is TRBV7-9, with TRBD1 as a possible D gene (6 bases). CDR1 SEHNR and CDR2 FQNEAQ come from the germline V gene (reference sequence). The length of the CDR3 is 16 residues. V was clipped by 1 base and J by 4 bases, with 16 bases between them. Based on the CDR3 plus reference TRBV7-9 and TRBJ1-1, the full variable domain is DTGVSQNPRHKITKRGQNVTFRCDPISEHNRLYWYRQTLGQGPEFLTYFQNEAQLEKSRLLSDRFSAERPKGSFSTLEIQRTEQGDSAMYLCASSLEGGLRGTEAFFGQGTRLTVV.

This clonotype was recorded at least ten times. V is TRBV7-7 and J is TRBJ2-1; D gene ambiguous. The ends were cut back, 2 bases at V and 0 bases at J, with 8 bases in the middle. CDR1 and CDR2 (germline): SSHAT, FNYEAQ (reference sequence). This CDR3 spans 15 amino acids. The chain's CDR3 is CASSLLFTSYNEQFF. Here the CDR3 DNA reads TGTGCCAGCAGCTTACTGTTCACCTCCTACAATGAGCAGTTCTTC.

A few counts support this clonotype. The gene calls are TRBV20-1 and TRBJ2-1, with 7 bases identical to TRBD1. The CDR3 is 16 residues long. With 0 bases clipped from V and 0 bases from J, the junction kept 5 bases outside the gene matches. The germline V gene has CDR1 DFQATT and CDR2 SNEGSKA (reference sequence). The CDR3 loop is CSARDQRQGSYNEQFF. DNA for the CDR3: TGCAGTGCTAGAGATCAGCGACAGGGCTCCTACAATGAGCAGTTCTTC.

Ten or more counts support this clonotype. The rearrangement joins TRBV5-1 to TRBJ2-7; either TRBD1 or TRBD2 may fit D (5 bases each). Germline V gene lookup returns CDR1 SGHRS and CDR2 YFSETQ. The CDR3 extends over 13 amino acids. Trimming took 0 bases from V and 2 from J, leaving 6 bases between them. The CDR3 is CASSLGGTYEQYF. Here the CDR3 DNA reads TGCGCCAGCAGCTTGGGGGGGACCTACGAGCAGTACTTC.

The rearrangement uses TRBV6-5 and TRBJ2-7, with D tentatively TRBD1 or TRBD2 (5 bases each). The CDR3 is 17 amino acids. The germline CDR1 and CDR2 sequences are MNHEY and SVGAGI. V dropped 2 bases and J dropped 0 bases, with 17 bases sitting between them. CDR3 amino acids: CASSYRYWDPSSYEQYF. Written as DNA, the CDR3 is TGTGCCAGCAGTTACCGATATTGGGACCCTAGCTCCTACGAGCAGTACTTC.

This clonotype came up many times. The V gene is TRBV12-5, the J gene TRBJ2-7, with 9 bases identical to TRBD1. CDR3 length: 17 residues. Germline CDR1 and CDR2: LGHNT and FRNRAP. Trimming cost V 6 bases and J 1 base; bases outside gene matches: 13. CDR3 loop: CASGGGQGRLFSYEQYF. CDR3 in DNA: TGTGCTAGTGGCGGGGGACAGGGCCGTCTATTTTCCTACGAGCAGTACTTC.

This clonotype was counted between two and nine times. The V gene is TRBV14, the J gene TRBJ2-7, with D perhaps TRBD2 (5 bases). Trimming cost V 4 bases and J 3 bases, with 13 bases left between them. Germline lookup yields CDR1 SGHDN and CDR2 FVKESK. The CDR3 totals 14 residues. In DNA form, the CDR3 reads TGTGCCAGCAGCCGAGCGGTGGCGAGCTACGAGCAGTACTTC. It encodes CASSRAVASYEQYF.

This sequence joins TRBV2 and TRBJ2-1; D gene uncertain. Per germline, CDR1 SNHLY and CDR2 FYNNEI. Trimming stripped 5 bases from V and 2 bases from J, with 7 bases between. The CDR3 spans 13 residues. DNA of the CDR3: TGTGCCAGCAGTCCCTCAACCTACAATGAGCAGTTCTTC. It specifies CASSPSTYNEQFF.

The rearrangement uses TRBV5-1 and TRBJ2-1; D is possibly TRBD2 (5 bases). CDR1 SGHRS and CDR2 YFSETQ come from the germline V gene. This CDR3 has 15 residues. The V and J ends lost 0 bases and 4 bases respectively, with 11 bases between them. For the CDR3, the DNA is TGCGCCAGCAGCTTGGGCCTAGCTGGGTACAATGAGCAGTTCTTC. It specifies CASSLGLAGYNEQFF.

The chain links TRBV2 to TRBJ2-3; 7 nucleotides agree with TRBD1. The length of the CDR3 is 16 residues. CDR1 is SNHLY and CDR2 is FYNNEI in the germline V gene. The V and J ends lost 4 bases and 1 base, in that order; junction bases with no gene match: 8. The DNA for the CDR3 is TGTGCCAGCAGTGCAGGGGCAGGGGGTGGCACAGATACGCAGTATTTT. Encoded protein: CASSAGAGGGTDTQYF.

V usage is TRBV12-3 or TRBV12-4 and J usage is TRBJ1-2; 9 bases match TRBD1. This CDR3 is 13 amino acids long. V dropped 7 bases and J dropped 7; count of bases not matched to a gene: 7. The DNA of the CDR3 is TGTGCCAGCAAAAACACAGGGGGCAGTGGCTACACCTTC. Its protein product is CASKNTGGSGYTF.

This clonotype appeared many times. J is TRBJ1-1 and V is TRBV7-9, with D possibly being TRBD1 (6 bases). Germline V gene data show CDR1 as SEHNR and CDR2 as FQNEAQ (reference sequence). V was clipped by 4 bases and J by 0 bases, with 15 bases between them. The CDR3 spans 16 residues. This chain's CDR3 is CASSSGGEDMNTEAFF. The CDR3 region has the DNA TGTGCCAGCAGCTCGGGGGGCGAGGATATGAACACTGAAGCTTTCTTT.

This clonotype came up many times. The chain combines TRBV5-1 with TRBJ2-5; D remains ambiguous. The CDR3 is made up of 15 amino acids. V was shortened by 0 bases and J by 5 bases, with 14 bases between the two germline ends. The germline gives CDR1 SGHRS, CDR2 YFSETQ. The CDR3 loop is CASSLEVGPRETQYF. CDR3 bases: TGCGCCAGCAGCTTGGAGGTCGGGCCCCGGGAGACCCAGTACTTC.

At least ten counts were recorded for this clonotype. The chain joins TRBV6-5 to TRBJ1-5, with 9 bases lining up with TRBD1. In germline, CDR1 is MNHEY, CDR2 SVGAGI. The CDR3 runs 14 residues. The ends lost 6 bases at V and 6 bases at J; junction bases unmatched: 6. CDR3 in amino acids: CASRGTGKAQPQHF. CDR3 in DNA: TGTGCCAGCAGAGGGACAGGGAAGGCTCAGCCCCAGCATTTT.

This clonotype was seen repeatedly, ten times or more. This chain links TRBV5-1 with TRBJ1-4, with a tentative D call TRBD1 (5 bases). Trimming cost V 3 bases and J 6 bases, with 12 bases left between them. CDR1 and CDR2 from the germline V gene are SGHRS and YFSETQ. This CDR3 has 14 residues. The CDR3 coding sequence is TGCGCCAGCAGCTGGGGGGAGATTGATGAAAAACTGTTTTTT. Translating it yields CASSWGEIDEKLFF. Together with reference TRBV5-1 and TRBJ1-4, the CDR3 gives the full variable domain: KAGVTQTPRYLIKTRGQQVTLSCSPISGHRSVSWYQQTPGQGLQFLFEYFSETQRNKGNFPGRFSGRQFSNSRSEMNVSTLELGDSALYLCASSWGEIDEKLFFGSGTQLSVL.

This clonotype was observed at least ten times. The CDR3 sequence: CASSPGTGADYEQYF. CDR3 nucleotide sequence: TGTGCCAGCAGCCCTGGGACAGGGGCCGACTACGAGCAGTACTTC. The chain joins TRBV7-8 to TRBJ2-7; 10 bases are a match to TRBD1. The CDR3 covers 15 residues. Germline V lookup: CDR1 SGHVS, CDR2 FQNEAQ. V lost 5 bases and J lost 3; bases outside the gene matches: 7.

The chain is built from TRBV30 and TRBJ2-3; D is uncertain. V lost 4 bases to trimming and J lost 1 base, with 9 bases between them. Germline CDR1 and CDR2: GTSNPN and SVGIG (reference sequence). The CDR3 spans 13 residues. As DNA, the CDR3 is TGTGCCTGGAATGGATTTGGCACAGATACGCAGTATTTT. Translating gives CAWNGFGTDTQYF.

This clonotype was picked up a small number of times. The chain carries TRBV2 and TRBJ2-1, with D possibly TRBD1 on 6 matching bases. Trimming stripped 8 bases from V and 13 bases from J, with 12 bases between. The germline CDR1 and CDR2 sequences are SNHLY and FYNNEI. The CDR3 extends over 10 amino acids. The CDR3 region is CASQGPGQFF. CDR3 nucleotide sequence: TGTGCCAGCCAGGGGCCCGGCCAGTTCTTC.

The chain recombines TRBV5-1 with TRBJ1-1; 9 nucleotides agree with TRBD1. The CDR3 totals 14 residues. With V trimmed by 4 bases and J by 6 bases, 7 bases remained unmatched. CDR1 and CDR2 (germline): SGHRS, YFSETQ. CDR3 DNA sequence: TGCGCCAGCAGCGGTACAGGGGGCTTGGCTGAAGCTTTCTTT. This gives the protein CASSGTGGLAEAFF. Filled out from reference TRBV5-1 and TRBJ1-1, the complete variable domain reads KAGVTQTPRYLIKTRGQQVTLSCSPISGHRSVSWYQQTPGQGLQFLFEYFSETQRNKGNFPGRFSGRQFSNSRSEMNVSTLELGDSALYLCASSGTGGLAEAFFGQGTRLTVV.

The table lists this clonotype with many counts. J is TRBJ1-4 and V is TRBV13; 11 bases are shared with TRBD1. The germline V gene encodes CDR1 PRHDT and CDR2 FYEKMQ (reference sequence). The V segment lost 4 bases and the J segment 3 bases; nucleotides outside the gene matches: 13. The CDR3 consists of 19 residues. The CDR3 protein is CASSSKAGTGGWSNEKLFF. The CDR3 DNA sequence: TGTGCCAGCAGCTCAAAAGCCGGGACAGGGGGTTGGTCTAATGAAAAACTGTTTTTT.

This clonotype appeared a few times. The chain's CDR3 is CASSTGGSGANVLTF. The CDR3 bases are TGTGCCAGCTCCACAGGGGGCTCTGGGGCCAACGTCCTGACTTTC. This sequence joins TRBV27 and TRBJ2-6; 8 positions match TRBD1. The junction had 3 bases not matched to a gene; V was cut back by 8 bases and J by 0 bases. Germline V lookup: CDR1 MNHEY, CDR2 SMNVEV (reference sequence). This CDR3 has 15 amino acids. Combining the CDR3 with reference TRBV27 and TRBJ2-6 gives the whole variable domain EAQVTQNPRYLITVTGKKLTVTCSQNMNHEYMSWYRQDPGLGLRQIYYSMNVEVTDKGDVPEGYKVSRKEKRNFPLILESPSPNQTSLYFCASSTGGSGANVLTFGAGSRLTVL.

In this sample, this clonotype turned up a few times. The chain has TRBV5-4 and TRBJ2-7; D is ambiguous. V was pared by 0 bases and J by 5 bases, with 6 bases between. This CDR3 comprises 12 residues. Germline CDR1 reads SGHNT; CDR2 reads YYREEE (reference sequence). DNA for the CDR3: TGTGCCAGCAGCTTGGTTAGCAACGAGCAGTACTTC. It codes for CASSLVSNEQYF.